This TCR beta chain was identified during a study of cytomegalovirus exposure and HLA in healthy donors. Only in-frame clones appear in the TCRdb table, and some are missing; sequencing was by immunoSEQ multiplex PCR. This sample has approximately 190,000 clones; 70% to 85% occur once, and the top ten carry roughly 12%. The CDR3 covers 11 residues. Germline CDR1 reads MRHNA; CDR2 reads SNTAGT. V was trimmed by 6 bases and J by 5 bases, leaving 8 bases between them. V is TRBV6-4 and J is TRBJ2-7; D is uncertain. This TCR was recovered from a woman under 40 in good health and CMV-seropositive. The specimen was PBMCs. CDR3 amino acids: CASRETNEQYF. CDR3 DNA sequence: TGTGCCAGCAGGGAAACTAACGAGCAGTACTTC.